The 12 T cell receptor beta chains presented below share a single source sample, sequenced in a study of T cells after yellow fever vaccination. From the 5' RACE reads, TCRdb called clonotypes with MiXCR, one entry per CDR3 protein. The table includes some 220,000 distinct CDR3 sequences, roughly 3% detected once. This sample comprised CD4+ T cells sorted from PBMCs, obtained 10 days after the yellow fever booster vaccination. Source of these receptors: a young man who received the YFV17D yellow fever vaccine.

This clonotype occurred many times. The chain recombines TRBV20-1 with TRBJ2-5, with 8 bases aligning to TRBD1. Trimming removed 5 bases from V and 2 bases from J; junction bases left unmatched: 7. The V gene's germline CDR1 is DFQATT and CDR2 SNEGSKA (reference sequence). The CDR3 is 14 amino acids. The CDR3 reads CSAGGTGYQETQYF. The CDR3 DNA is TGCAGTGCTGGCGGGACAGGCTATCAAGAGACCCAGTACTTC.

This clonotype was picked up many times. The chain carries TRBV7-9 and TRBJ1-5, with D possibly matching TRBD1 (5 bases). Per the germline V gene, CDR1 is SEHNR and CDR2 is FQNEAQ (reference sequence). Trimming shortened V by 6 bases and J by 4 bases, and 25 bases separated the two germline ends. The CDR3 loop spans 18 amino acids. CDR3 in amino acids: CASSFAGISTGPNQPQHF. Here the CDR3 DNA reads TGTGCCAGCAGTTTTGCCGGAATCTCTACAGGCCCGAATCAGCCCCAGCATTTT.

This clonotype occurred many times. V gene TRBV7-9 combines with J gene TRBJ2-3, with D tentatively TRBD1 (6 bases). The CDR3 spans 15 residues. Germline V gives CDR1 SEHNR, CDR2 FQNEAQ (reference sequence). V lost 5 bases, J lost 4 bases, and 16 bases lay in between. CDR3 residues: CASSQHNRAADTQYF. The CDR3 region has the DNA TGTGCCAGCAGCCAACACAACAGGGCCGCAGATACGCAGTATTTT.

The J gene is TRBJ1-3, the V gene TRBV7-9; D not certain. V was shortened by 1 base and J by 1 base, with 14 bases between the two germline ends. Germline V gene sequence: CDR1 SEHNR, CDR2 FQNEAQ (reference sequence). The CDR3 sequence is 17 residues long. CDR3 protein: CASSLVAGFGSGNTIYF. In DNA form, the CDR3 reads TGTGCCAGCAGCTTAGTGGCGGGATTTGGGTCTGGAAACACCATATATTTT.

This clonotype has at least ten counts. This sequence joins TRBV7-6 and TRBJ1-1, with TRBD1 identical over 7 bases. Germline V gene data show CDR1 as SGHVS and CDR2 as FNYEAQ. J gave up 0 bases and V 4 bases, and 5 bases lay outside the gene matches. The CDR3 has 15 amino acids. As DNA, the CDR3 is TGTGCCAGCAGCTCACAGGGGTGGATGAACACTGAAGCTTTCTTT. Translation gives CASSSQGWMNTEAFF.

The chain recombines TRBV6-5 with TRBJ2-7; TRBD1 aligns across 9 bases. V shed 5 bases, J shed 2 bases, and the junction held 7 bases outside the gene matches. The CDR3 contains 15 residues. Germline assignment: CDR1 MNHEY and CDR2 SVGAGI. The CDR3 spells CASSTGTGRTYEQYF. In DNA, the CDR3 is TGTGCCAGCAGTACCGGGACAGGGCGCACCTACGAGCAGTACTTC.

The rearrangement joins TRBV5-1 to TRBJ1-1, with D hard to call. The CDR3 length is 13 residues. In germline, CDR1 is SGHRS, CDR2 YFSETQ. V was trimmed by 7 bases and J by 3 bases, leaving 13 bases between them. The CDR3 loop reads CASGMFGDTEAFF. For the CDR3, the DNA is TGCGCCAGCGGGATGTTTGGGGACACTGAAGCTTTCTTT.

This clonotype was recorded at least ten times. The DNA for the CDR3 is TGCAGTGCTGCAGGACGGAGCTCAGCCGAAGCTTTCTTT. The encoded protein is CSAAGRSSAEAFF. The rearrangement uses TRBV20-1 and TRBJ1-1, with D uncertain. The ends were cut back, 5 bases at V and 8 bases at J, with 18 bases in the middle. From germline, CDR1 is DFQATT and CDR2 SNEGSKA (reference sequence). The CDR3 totals 13 residues.

The rearrangement links TRBV2 to TRBJ1-3; 7 bases are a match to TRBD1. The CDR3 extends over 14 amino acids. J was trimmed by 4 bases and V by 4 bases; bases with no gene match: 4. CDR1 is SNHLY, CDR2 FYNNEI, per germline. CDR3 in amino acids: CASSVDRDGNTIYF. The CDR3 nucleotides are TGTGCCAGCAGTGTCGACAGGGACGGAAACACCATATATTTT.

This clonotype was picked up many times. This sequence joins TRBV6-2 or TRBV6-3 and TRBJ1-1, with TRBD1 as a possible D gene (6 bases). This CDR3 is built from 11 residues. Trimming took off 5 bases at V and 8 bases at J, with 9 bases between the two ends. Germline V CDR1 and CDR2: MNHEY, SVGEGT. This CDR3 is CASSRDREAFF. As DNA, the CDR3 is TGTGCCAGCAGTCGAGACAGGGAAGCTTTCTTT.

The J gene is TRBJ1-4, the V gene TRBV6-6; D gene unclear. Deletions cut 2 bases from V and 7 bases from J, with 8 bases between. This CDR3 contains 13 residues. CDR1 and CDR2 (germline): MNHNY, SVGAGI (reference sequence). CDR3 residues: CASSYVDGEKLFF. CDR3 in DNA: TGTGCCAGCAGTTACGTGGATGGTGAAAAACTGTTTTTT.

There are a few counts of this clonotype. The rearrangement uses TRBV6-6 and TRBJ1-1; D is perhaps TRBD1 (6 bases). The V end lost 4 bases, the J end lost 10 bases, and 19 bases lay between the germline ends. This CDR3 is 14 amino acids long. Germline CDR1 and CDR2: MNHNY and SVGAGI (reference sequence). In nucleotides, the CDR3 is TGTGCCAGCAGTTCTCCTCAGCCCGAGGGGGGAGCTTTCTTT. Translation: CASSSPQPEGGAFF.